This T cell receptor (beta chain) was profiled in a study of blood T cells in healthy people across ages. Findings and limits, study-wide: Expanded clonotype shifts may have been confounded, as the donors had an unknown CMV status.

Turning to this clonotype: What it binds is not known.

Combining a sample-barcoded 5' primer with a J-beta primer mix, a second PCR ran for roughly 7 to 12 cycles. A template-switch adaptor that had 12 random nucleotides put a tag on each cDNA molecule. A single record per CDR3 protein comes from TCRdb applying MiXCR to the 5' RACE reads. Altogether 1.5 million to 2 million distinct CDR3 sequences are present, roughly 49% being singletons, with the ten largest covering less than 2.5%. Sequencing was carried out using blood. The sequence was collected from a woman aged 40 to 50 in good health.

The CDR3 sequence is CASSLAVTYQETQYF. The CDR3 DNA reads as TGTGCCAGCAGTTTGGCTGTGACTTACCAAGAGACCCAGTACTTC. The V and J genes are TRBV27 and TRBJ2-5; D is ambiguous. This CDR3 contains 15 residues. The V gene lost 3 bases and the J gene lost 0 bases, with 11 bases spanning the gap. Germline loops: CDR1 MNHEY, CDR2 SMNVEV (reference sequence).